This T cell receptor (beta chain) is from a study of PD-1 blockade in classical Hodgkin lymphoma. Each patient's relapse followed autologous stem cell transplantation, and brentuximab vedotin exposure varied. The table came from immunoSEQ multiplex PCR; TCRdb's copy has only in-frame clones and leaves some out. This sample has more than 50,000 clones, with 70% to 80% found just once. Trimming took 0 bases from V and 4 from J, leaving 10 bases between them. CDR3 length equals 15 residues. Germline CDR1 is GTSNPN and CDR2 is SVGIG (reference sequence). This clonotype originated in a human donor with classical Hodgkin lymphoma. This chain joins TRBV30 and TRBJ2-6, with D uncertain. Material: peripheral blood mononuclear cells (PBMCs), obtained before the second cycle of nivolumab. The CDR3 bases are TGTGCCTGGAGTGTACGTAGGGCCGGGGCCAACGTCCTGACTTTC. This codes for CAWSVRRAGANVLTF.